This TCR beta chain was recorded in a study of response to subunit inactivated influenza vaccine. Points from the study as a whole: Each seasonal influenza vaccination recruits few new T cells, the authors suggested.

TCRdb ran MiXCR on the RT-PCR reads and lists one entry per CDR3 protein. The repertoire holds fewer than 750,000 distinct CDR3 sequences, with 13% to 15% as singletons. This clonotype was seen a handful of times. Its target is not known. Germline CDR1 MGHRA, CDR2 YSYEKL. V was clipped by 0 bases and J by 9 bases; unmatched bases: 8. The CDR3 totals 15 residues. The sequence was obtained from a middle-aged man who received an inactivated influenza vaccine. The rearrangement uses TRBV4-1 and TRBJ1-5; 7 positions match TRBD1. This specimen was PBMCs from blood, taken about 13 days after vaccination. CDR3 sequence (DNA): TGCGCCAGCAGCCAAGATCTTGTAGGGGGCCGGCCCCAGCATTTT. The encoded protein is CASSQDLVGGRPQHF.